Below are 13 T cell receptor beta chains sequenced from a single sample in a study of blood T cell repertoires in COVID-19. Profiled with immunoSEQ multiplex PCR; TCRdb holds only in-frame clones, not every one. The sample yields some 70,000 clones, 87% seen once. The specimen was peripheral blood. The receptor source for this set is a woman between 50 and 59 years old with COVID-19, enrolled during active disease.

Here the CDR3 reads CASSAVQGDSPLHF. CDR3 nucleotides: TGTGCCAGCAGCGCAGTACAGGGGGACTCACCCCTCCACTTT. J is TRBJ1-6 and V is TRBV9; the match to TRBD1 covers 8 bases. Trimming took 3 bases from V and 10 from J; bases not matched to a gene: 6. The CDR3 extends over 14 amino acids. Per the germline V gene, CDR1 is SGDLS and CDR2 is YYNGEE. Combining the CDR3 with reference TRBV9 and TRBJ1-6 gives the whole variable domain DSGVTQTPKHLITATGQRVTLRCSPRSGDLSVYWYQQSLDQGLQFLIQYYNGEERAKGNILERFSAQQFPDLHSELNLSSLELGDSALYFCASSAVQGDSPLHFGNGTRLTVT.

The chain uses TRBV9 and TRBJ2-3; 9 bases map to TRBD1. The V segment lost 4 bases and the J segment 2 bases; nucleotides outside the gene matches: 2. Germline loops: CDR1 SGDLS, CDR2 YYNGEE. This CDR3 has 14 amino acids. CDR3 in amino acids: CASSRTGDTDTQYF. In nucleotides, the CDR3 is TGTGCCAGCAGCAGGACAGGGGACACAGATACGCAGTATTTT.

The CDR3 coding sequence is TGTGCCAGCAGCTTGGCACCGAGCGGGAGTTTCCATGAGCAGTTCTTC. Translation gives CASSLAPSGSFHEQFF. This sequence joins TRBV5-4 and TRBJ2-1; the match to TRBD2 covers 8 bases. CDR3 length: 16 residues. J was trimmed by 8 bases and V by 0 bases; bases with no gene match: 10. Germline V lookup: CDR1 SGHNT, CDR2 YYREEE (reference sequence).

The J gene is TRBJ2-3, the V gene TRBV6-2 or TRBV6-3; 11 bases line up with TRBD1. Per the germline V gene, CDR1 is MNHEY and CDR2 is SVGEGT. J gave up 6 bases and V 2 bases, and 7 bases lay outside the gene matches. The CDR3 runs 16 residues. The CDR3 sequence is CASSYRRDRGSDTQYF. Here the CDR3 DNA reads TGTGCCAGCAGTTACCGCCGGGACAGGGGGTCTGATACGCAGTATTTT.

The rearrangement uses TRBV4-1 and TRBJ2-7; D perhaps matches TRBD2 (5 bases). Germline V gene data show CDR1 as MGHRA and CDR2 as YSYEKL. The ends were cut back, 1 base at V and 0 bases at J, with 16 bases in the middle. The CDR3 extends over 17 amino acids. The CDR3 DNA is TGCGCCAGCAGCCAAGTTCCCCGGACTTCAAGCTCCTACGAGCAGTACTTC. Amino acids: CASSQVPRTSSSYEQYF.

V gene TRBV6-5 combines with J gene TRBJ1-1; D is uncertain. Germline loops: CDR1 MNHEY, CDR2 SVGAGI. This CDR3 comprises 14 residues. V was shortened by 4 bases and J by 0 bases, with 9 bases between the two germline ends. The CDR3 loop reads CASSFGRVNTEAFF. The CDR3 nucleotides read TGTGCCAGCAGTTTTGGGCGGGTGAACACTGAAGCTTTCTTT.

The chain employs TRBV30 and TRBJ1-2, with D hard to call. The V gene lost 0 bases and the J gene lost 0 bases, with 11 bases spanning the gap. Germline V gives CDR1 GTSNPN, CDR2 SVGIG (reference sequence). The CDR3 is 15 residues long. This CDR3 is CAWSVTGVTNYGYTF. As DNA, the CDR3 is TGTGCCTGGAGTGTAACGGGAGTTACTAACTATGGCTACACCTTC.

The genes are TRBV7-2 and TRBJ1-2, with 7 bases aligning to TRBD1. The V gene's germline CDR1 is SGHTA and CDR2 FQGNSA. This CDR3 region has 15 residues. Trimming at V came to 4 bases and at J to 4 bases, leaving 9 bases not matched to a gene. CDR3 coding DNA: TGTGCCAGCAGCTCCCTCCGGGACAGATCCTATGGCTACACCTTC. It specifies CASSSLRDRSYGYTF.

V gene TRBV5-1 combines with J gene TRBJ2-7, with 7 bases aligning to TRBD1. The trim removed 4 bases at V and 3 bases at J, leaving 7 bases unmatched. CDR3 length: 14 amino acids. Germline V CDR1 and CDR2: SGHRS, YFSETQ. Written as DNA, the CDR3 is TGCGCCAGCAGCCCGCCTACAGGGGTCTACGAGCAGTACTTC. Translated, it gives CASSPPTGVYEQYF.

CDR3: CASSPNRQDYGYTF. DNA for the CDR3: TGTGCCAGCTCACCAAACAGGCAGGACTATGGCTACACCTTC. The chain combines TRBV18 with TRBJ1-2; possible D gene TRBD1, 5 bases. Germline-derived CDR1 and CDR2 are KGHSH and LQKENI. Between the trimmed V and J ends, which lost 2 bases and 3 bases, there was a span of 10 bases. This CDR3 is built from 14 residues.

The CDR3 reads CASSSHRLPNSPLHF. CDR3 nucleotide sequence: TGTGCCAGCAGTTCCCACCGACTCCCTAATTCACCCCTCCACTTT. The chain is built from TRBV28 and TRBJ1-6; D unresolved. CDR3 length: 15 amino acids. V was cut by 4 bases and J by 6 bases, with 13 bases left in between. Germline V lookup: CDR1 MDHEN, CDR2 SYDVKM.

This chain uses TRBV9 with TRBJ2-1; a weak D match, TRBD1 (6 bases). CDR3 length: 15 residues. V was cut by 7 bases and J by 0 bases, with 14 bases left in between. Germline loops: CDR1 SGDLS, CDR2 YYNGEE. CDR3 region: CASGGGGSSYNEQFF. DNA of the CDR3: TGTGCCAGCGGGGGCGGTGGGAGCTCCTACAATGAGCAGTTCTTC.

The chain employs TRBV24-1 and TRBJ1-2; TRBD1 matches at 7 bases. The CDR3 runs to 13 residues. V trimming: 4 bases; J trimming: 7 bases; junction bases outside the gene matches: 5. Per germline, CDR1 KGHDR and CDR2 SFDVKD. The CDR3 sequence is CATSETDRVGYTF. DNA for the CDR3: TGTGCCACCAGTGAAACAGACAGGGTTGGCTACACCTTC.